Listed here are 10 T cell receptor beta chains from one sample, sequenced in a study of blood T cell repertoires in COVID-19. Measured with immunoSEQ multiplex PCR; TCRdb has only the in-frame clones, and not every one. The data show a few hundred thousand clones, around 89% seen once. Sequencing was done on a sample of peripheral blood. The origin of the receptors is a man in his sixties who had recovered from COVID-19.

This clone was observed a single time. This chain links TRBV6-4 with TRBJ2-1; the D gene is possibly TRBD2 (7 bases). The CDR3 consists of 14 residues. Trimming took 5 bases from V and 10 from J, leaving 18 bases between them. Germline V gene data show CDR1 as MRHNA and CDR2 as SNTAGT. CDR3 loop: CASSPVGGGREQFF. The DNA of the CDR3 is TGTGCCAGCAGTCCCGTAGGGGGGGGCCGCGAGCAGTTCTTC.

The chain joins TRBV9 to TRBJ1-2; tentative D call: TRBD1 (6 bases). Germline CDR1 and CDR2: SGDLS and YYNGEE. The CDR3 loop spans 16 amino acids. V lost 5 bases and J lost 0, with 17 bases in between. CDR3 amino acids: CASRAPDRKPNYGYTF. DNA for the CDR3: TGTGCCAGCAGAGCTCCTGACAGGAAGCCTAACTATGGCTACACCTTC.

The genes are TRBV7-9 and TRBJ1-6; 11 bases map to TRBD1. The CDR3 length is 15 residues. The ends lost 5 bases at V and 8 bases at J; junction bases unmatched: 5. CDR1 and CDR2 (germline): SEHNR, FQNEAQ (reference sequence). The CDR3 DNA is TGTGCCAGCAGCCCCGGACAGGGGGCATATTCACCCCTCCACTTT. This translates into CASSPGQGAYSPLHF.

V gene TRBV11-2 combines with J gene TRBJ2-1; 9 nucleotides match TRBD2. CDR1 SGHAT and CDR2 FQNNGV come from the germline V gene. The trim removed 5 bases at V and 4 bases at J, leaving 15 bases unmatched. CDR3 length: 18 residues. CDR3 coding DNA: TGTGCCAGCAGCCATATCGTATATGGCGGGGGGGCTTACAATGAGCAGTTCTTC. This codes for CASSHIVYGGGAYNEQFF.

Here the CDR3 reads CASSRRGGQAADTQYF. CDR3 DNA: TGTGCCAGCAGCCGGCGGGGGGGCCAAGCGGCAGATACGCAGTATTTT. The V and J genes are TRBV11-2 and TRBJ2-3, with 9 positions matching TRBD2. The V and J ends lost 5 bases and 4 bases, in that order; junction bases with no gene match: 10. The CDR3 length is 16 residues. CDR1 and CDR2 from the germline V gene are SGHAT and FQNNGV.

The V gene is TRBV7-3, the J gene TRBJ2-3, with a weak D call TRBD1 (5 bases). The CDR3 runs 13 residues. Germline V CDR1 and CDR2: SGHTA, FQGTGA. The germline V and J ends were trimmed by 4 bases and 3 bases, with 8 bases remaining between them. The DNA for the CDR3 is TGTGCCAGCAGCTCAGGACATACAGATACGCAGTATTTT. It codes for CASSSGHTDTQYF.

This chain joins TRBV6-4 and TRBJ1-6; weak D call: TRBD1 (6 bases). The V and J ends lost 4 bases and 11 bases respectively, with 15 bases between them. Germline-derived CDR1 and CDR2 are MRHNA and SNTAGT. The CDR3 is made up of 14 amino acids. The CDR3 region has the DNA TGTGCCAGCAGTGTTACAGGGAATTTGGCACCCCTCCACTTT. Its protein product is CASSVTGNLAPLHF.

This clone occurred a few times. The genes are TRBV5-4 and TRBJ1-2, with TRBD1 identical over 9 bases. Germline CDR1 is SGHNT and CDR2 is YYREEE (reference sequence). The CDR3 is 16 amino acids. The V segment lost 4 bases and the J segment 5 bases; nucleotides outside the gene matches: 12. CDR3 loop: CASSHQQGAQGYGYTF. DNA for the CDR3: TGTGCCAGCAGCCACCAACAGGGGGCGCAGGGGTATGGCTACACCTTC.

The V gene is TRBV27, the J gene TRBJ2-1; D not resolved. V was clipped by 2 bases and J by 4 bases, with 15 bases between them. From germline, CDR1 is MNHEY and CDR2 SMNVEV (reference sequence). This CDR3 is 16 amino acids long. The CDR3 sequence: CASSLATQLPYNEQFF. DNA of the CDR3: TGTGCCAGCAGTTTAGCTACACAACTACCTTACAATGAGCAGTTCTTC.

The gene calls are TRBV9 and TRBJ1-6; 7 bases align to TRBD1. V was clipped by 0 bases and J by 7 bases; unmatched bases: 7. The germline CDR1 and CDR2 sequences are SGDLS and YYNGEE. The CDR3 is made up of 16 amino acids. This CDR3 reads CASSVDGRGLNSPLHF. Written as DNA, the CDR3 is TGTGCCAGCAGCGTAGATGGCAGGGGGTTAAATTCACCCCTCCACTTT.